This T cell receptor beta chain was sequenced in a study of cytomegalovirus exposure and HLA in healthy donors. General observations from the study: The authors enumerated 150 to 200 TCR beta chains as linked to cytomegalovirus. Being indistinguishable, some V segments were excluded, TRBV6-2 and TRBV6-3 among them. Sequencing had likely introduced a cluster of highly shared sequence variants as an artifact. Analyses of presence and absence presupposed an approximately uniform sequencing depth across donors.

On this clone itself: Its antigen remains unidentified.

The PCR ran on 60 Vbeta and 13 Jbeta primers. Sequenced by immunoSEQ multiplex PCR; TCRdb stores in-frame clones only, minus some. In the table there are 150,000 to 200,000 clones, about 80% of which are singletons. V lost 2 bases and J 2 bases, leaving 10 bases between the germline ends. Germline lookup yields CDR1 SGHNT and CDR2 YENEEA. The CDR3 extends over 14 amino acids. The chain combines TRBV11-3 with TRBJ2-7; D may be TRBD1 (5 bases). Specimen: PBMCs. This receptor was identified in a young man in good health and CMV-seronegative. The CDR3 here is CASSLYPGTYEQYF. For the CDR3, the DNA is TGTGCCAGCAGCTTATACCCAGGGACCTACGAGCAGTACTTC. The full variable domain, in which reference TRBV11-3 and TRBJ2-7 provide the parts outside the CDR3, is EAGVVQSPRYKIIEKKQPVAFWCNPISGHNTLYWYLQNLGQGPELLIRYENEEAVDDSQLPKDRFSAERLKGVDSTLKIQPAELGDSAVYLCASSLYPGTYEQYFGPGTRLTVT.